The 7 T cell receptor beta chains below all came from one sample that was sequenced in a study of identical twins. One entry per CDR3 protein results from TCRdb running MiXCR on the 5' RACE reads. The sample holds fewer than 650,000 distinct CDR3 sequences, roughly 7.1% seen once. This sample was shared with a second study, whose subject was yellow fever vaccine responses in identical twins.

Sequenced sample: PBMCs. The receptor source for this set is a woman younger than 35 in good health.

The genes are TRBV7-3 and TRBJ2-3; possible D gene TRBD2, 6 bases. Germline values: CDR1 SGHTA, CDR2 FQGTGA. V lost 0 bases and J lost 2, with 9 bases in between. This CDR3 is built from 15 residues. CDR3 coding DNA: TGTGCCAGCAGCTTAACCGGGAGTTACACAGATACGCAGTATTTT. It yields the protein CASSLTGSYTDTQYF.

This clonotype was counted many times. This rearrangement joins TRBV5-1 to TRBJ1-1; perhaps TRBD1 as D (5 bases). CDR1 and CDR2 from the germline V gene are SGHRS and YFSETQ. V was clipped by 7 bases and J by 2 bases, with 18 bases between them. The CDR3 contains 15 residues. For the CDR3, the DNA is TGCGCCAGCGAAGGGACTCTGGTGTTTAACACTGAAGCTTTCTTT. Encoded protein: CASEGTLVFNTEAFF.

This clonotype has a handful of counts. This chain uses TRBV18 with TRBJ1-1, with D perhaps matching TRBD1 (5 bases). Trimming left V 2 bases short and J 7 bases short, with 20 bases between. Germline CDR1 reads KGHSH; CDR2 reads LQKENI. The CDR3 totals 16 residues. DNA of the CDR3: TGTGCCAGCTCACCAGCGACAGTGGAACAGATCCTTGAAGCTTTCTTT. It yields the protein CASSPATVEQILEAFF.

This clonotype was seen many times. This chain links TRBV20-1 with TRBJ1-1; D is unclear. Germline-derived CDR1 and CDR2 are DFQATT and SNEGSKA (reference sequence). The CDR3 sequence is 11 residues long. V was cut by 4 bases and J by 5 bases, with 8 bases left in between. The CDR3: CSATGSTEAFF. The CDR3 nucleotides are TGCAGTGCTACCGGGTCGACTGAAGCTTTCTTT.

This clonotype has more than one count but fewer than ten. The rearrangement joins TRBV12-3 or TRBV12-4 to TRBJ2-1; 11 nucleotides agree with TRBD2. This CDR3 has 15 amino acids. V shed 6 bases, J shed 9 bases, and the junction held 10 bases outside the gene matches. The CDR3 is CASRSLAGERGEQFF. CDR3 DNA sequence: TGTGCCAGCAGGTCACTAGCGGGAGAACGTGGTGAGCAGTTCTTC.

This clonotype came up many times. V is TRBV3-1 and J is TRBJ1-1; 7 bases are a match to TRBD1. This CDR3 spans 13 amino acids. Trimming took 4 bases from V and 9 from J; bases not matched to a gene: 8. Germline V gives CDR1 LGHDT, CDR2 YNNKEL (reference sequence). CDR3 DNA: TGTGCCAGCAGCCTGACAACAGGGGCGAAAGCTTTCTTT. The encoded protein is CASSLTTGAKAFF.

In its sample, this clonotype was seen many times. The rearrangement links TRBV12-3 or TRBV12-4 to TRBJ2-7; 8 nucleotides align to TRBD1. Trimming cost V 6 bases and J 1 base; bases outside gene matches: 5. The length of the CDR3 is 14 residues. CDR3 sequence: CASSPGQGSYEQYF. CDR3 nucleotide sequence: TGTGCCAGCAGCCCAGGACAGGGTTCCTACGAGCAGTACTTC.